The present T cell receptor (beta chain) was sequenced within a study of cytomegalovirus exposure and HLA in healthy donors. On the study more broadly: The approximately 120 validation repertoires matched the roughly 700 first-cohort repertoires in platform, a later analysis reported.

The CDR3 is 16 residues long. Trimming stripped 0 bases from V and 2 bases from J, with 11 bases between. Germline V gene data show CDR1 as MNHEY and CDR2 as SVGAGI. Whole-study findings and limits: According to the study, 160 or so TCR beta chains were cytomegalovirus-associated. In vitro work confirmed that a few CMV-associated chains recognize CMV antigens. Most TCR sequences were uncommon, yet certain public TCRs appeared in many donors.

Profiling relied on immunoSEQ multiplex PCR, and the TCRdb table lists in-frame clones only, not all of them. The sample has over 55,000 clones; 90% are singletons. Remarks on this clone: The target antigen is unknown.

The material sequenced was PBMCs. The rearrangement uses TRBV6-5 and TRBJ1-5, with a tentative D call TRBD1 (5 bases). The receptor's source is a man younger than 30 in good health and CMV-seronegative. The CDR3 nucleotides read TGTGCCAGCAGTTACTCCGGGGGAGCTGGCAATCAGCCCCAGCATTTT. It is translated as CASSYSGGAGNQPQHF.